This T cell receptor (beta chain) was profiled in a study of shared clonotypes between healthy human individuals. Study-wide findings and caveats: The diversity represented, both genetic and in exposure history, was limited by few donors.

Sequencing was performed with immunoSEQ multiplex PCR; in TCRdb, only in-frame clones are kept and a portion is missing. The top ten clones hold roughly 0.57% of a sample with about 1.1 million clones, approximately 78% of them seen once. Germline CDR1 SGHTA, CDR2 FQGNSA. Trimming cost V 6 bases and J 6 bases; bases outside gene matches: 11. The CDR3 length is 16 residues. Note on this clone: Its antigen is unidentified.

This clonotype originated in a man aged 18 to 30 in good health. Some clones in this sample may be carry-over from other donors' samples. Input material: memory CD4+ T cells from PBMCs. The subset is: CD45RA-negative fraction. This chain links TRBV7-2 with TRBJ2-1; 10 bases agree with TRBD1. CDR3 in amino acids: CASSPIRDRGFNEQFF. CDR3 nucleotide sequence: TGTGCCAGCAGTCCAATCCGGGACAGGGGATTCAATGAGCAGTTCTTC.